The 9 T cell receptor beta chains below were found in one sample sequenced in a study of blood T cell repertoires in COVID-19. Repertoires were generated with immunoSEQ multiplex PCR, while TCRdb's copy carries only in-frame clones and drops some. The sample contains under 200,000 clones, 87% of which appear only once. The sequencing input was peripheral blood. The source is a woman aged 55-69 years who had recovered from COVID-19.

CDR3 residues: CASRQTAGAYEQYF. The CDR3 DNA sequence: TGTGCAAGTCGCCAAACCGCGGGGGCCTACGAGCAGTACTTC. The chain recombines TRBV12-2 with TRBJ2-7; no DNA check was done on the table's D call, TRBD2. TRBV12-2 is described as a pseudogene. The CDR3 covers 14 residues.

Here the CDR3 reads CASSPHPTEQYF. CDR3 DNA sequence: TGTGCCAGCAGCCCCCACCCAACAGAGCAGTACTTC. The genes are TRBV11-2 and TRBJ2-7; D is undetermined. This CDR3 contains 12 residues. V shed 5 bases and J shed 7 bases, with 12 bases lying between them. Germline lookup yields CDR1 SGHAT and CDR2 FQNNGV.

The chain combines TRBV10-1 with TRBJ2-2; 8 nucleotides align to TRBD1. The CDR3 contains 15 residues. Germline CDR1 and CDR2: WNHNN and SYGVQD (reference sequence). V gave up 7 bases and J gave up 1 base; unmatched junction bases: 5. This CDR3 is CASIPDRGNTGELFF. CDR3 DNA: TGCGCCAGCATCCCAGACAGGGGGAACACCGGGGAGCTGTTTTTT.

The rearrangement links TRBV5-4 to TRBJ1-6, with unresolved D. Germline V gene lookup returns CDR1 SGHNT and CDR2 YYREEE (reference sequence). CDR3 size: 15 residues. The V end lost 1 base, the J end lost 7 bases, and 12 bases lay between the germline ends. CDR3 in amino acids: CASSLMSGMNSPLHF. DNA for the CDR3: TGTGCCAGCAGCTTGATGTCCGGGATGAATTCACCCCTCCACTTT.

This clone is a singleton in its sample. CDR3 sequence (DNA): TGTGCCAGCAGCTTAGCGACCGGGGGGTCCGCCTACGAGCAGTACTTC. This encodes CASSLATGGSAYEQYF. This chain connects TRBV7-2 to TRBJ2-7, with 7 nucleotides matching TRBD2. CDR1 is SGHTA, CDR2 FQGNSA, per germline. V gave up 0 bases and J gave up 2 bases; unmatched junction bases: 7. The CDR3 contains 16 residues. Filled out from reference TRBV7-2 and TRBJ2-7, the complete variable domain reads GAGVSQSPSNKVTEKGKDVELRCDPISGHTALYWYRQSLGQGLEFLIYFQGNSAPDKSGLPSDRFSAERTGGSVSTLTIQRTQQEDSAVYLCASSLATGGSAYEQYFGPGTRLTVT.

V is TRBV6-4 and J is TRBJ2-7; D is undetermined. V dropped 0 bases and J dropped 4 bases, with 10 bases sitting between them. The CDR3 covers 14 residues. Germline CDR1 and CDR2: MRHNA and SNTAGT. DNA for the CDR3: TGTGCCAGCAGTGACTCGGGCAGGCTATACGAGCAGTACTTC. Its translation: CASSDSGRLYEQYF.

The V call is TRBV28, the J call TRBJ1-5; 8 positions match TRBD1. The CDR3 sequence is 15 residues long. V was clipped by 2 bases and J by 6 bases; unmatched bases: 6. The V gene's germline CDR1 is MDHEN and CDR2 SYDVKM. Here the CDR3 DNA reads TGTGCCAGCAGTTTAGGACAGGGCTTAGGTCAGCCCCAGCATTTT. Translated: CASSLGQGLGQPQHF.

DNA for the CDR3: TGTGCCAGCAGCCCCCGGGAGGGCGGGGGGGCTCTAAAGACCCAGTACTTC. This gives the protein CASSPREGGGALKTQYF. The chain joins TRBV3-1 (or the pseudogene TRBV3-2) to TRBJ2-5; 9 nucleotides align to TRBD2. The length of the CDR3 is 17 residues. CDR1 and CDR2 (germline): LGHDT, YNNKEL (reference sequence). V shed 4 bases, J shed 6 bases, and the junction held 15 bases outside the gene matches.

This clone was picked up a small number of times. J is TRBJ2-3 and V is TRBV7-3, with 7 positions matching TRBD2. The trim removed 5 bases at V and 2 bases at J, leaving 10 bases unmatched. There are 16 residues in the CDR3. Germline-derived CDR1 and CDR2 are SGHTA and FQGTGA. As DNA, the CDR3 is TGTGCCAGCAGCCCGGGGAGTAGCGGGCCCACAGATACGCAGTATTTT. It specifies CASSPGSSGPTDTQYF.